This T cell receptor beta chain comes out of a study of blood T cell repertoires in COVID-19. Study-wide context: Researchers got acute and convalescent COVID-19 samples from the United States, Italy and Spain. Nucleic acid was either cDNA or gDNA, and it came from T cells, B-cell-depleted T cells, or PBMCs.

How the authors handled the data: From reference gene primer amplification, estimates of nucleated cell counts were derived. Some clones are missing from TCRdb's copy, which holds only in-frame ones; the method was immunoSEQ multiplex PCR. V and J calls and clone size are copied from that table; D and trimming were computed from the DNA. This sample has about 68,000 clones, with roughly 85% found just once. The CDR3 is 12 residues long. V gave up 5 bases and J gave up 9 bases, with 11 bases separating them. Patients in Seattle were enrolled during active infection, then followed longitudinally. This chain connects TRBV12-3 or TRBV12-4 to TRBJ1-5; D remains unclear. The sequence was obtained from a woman in her forties or fifties with COVID-19, enrolled during active disease. Sequencing was carried out using peripheral blood. The CDR3 is CASSLELGPQHF. The CDR3 DNA reads as TGTGCCAGCAGTCTAGAGCTAGGGCCCCAGCATTTT.